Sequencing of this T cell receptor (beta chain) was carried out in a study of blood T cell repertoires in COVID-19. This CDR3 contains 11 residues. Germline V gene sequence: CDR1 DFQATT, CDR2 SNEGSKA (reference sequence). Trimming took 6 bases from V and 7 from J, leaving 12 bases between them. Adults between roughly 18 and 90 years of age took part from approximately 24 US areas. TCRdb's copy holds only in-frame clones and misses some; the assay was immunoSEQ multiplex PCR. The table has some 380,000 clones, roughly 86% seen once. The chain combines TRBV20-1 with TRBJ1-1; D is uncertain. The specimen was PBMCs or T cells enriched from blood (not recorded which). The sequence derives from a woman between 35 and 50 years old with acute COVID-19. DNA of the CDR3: TGCAGTGCCATCAACTGGTTTGAAGCTTTCTTT. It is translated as CSAINWFEAFF.